The TCR beta chain under discussion was sequenced for a study of shared clonotypes between healthy human individuals (dated by TCRdb to the early 2020s). A note on the overall study: The cohort included a few men and a couple of women between 18 and 49 years of age. For each donor, CD4 naive and CD4 memory were each run on three plates, CD8 naive on two plates, and CD8 memory on one plate. The study deeply sequenced blood TCR repertoires of five healthy adults to estimate repertoire size and the extent of clonotype sharing between individuals. To increase sequencing depth and limit assay-specific biases, different laboratories used diverse techniques to prepare libraries and sequence TCR repertoires. Between about 0.85 and 8.9 billion PBMCs per donor were obtained by leukapheresis. The paper as a whole reports these results and caveats: Compared with non-shared clonotypes, the clonotypes found in all four sorted-subset donors had higher generation probabilities. Based on pairwise subsampling, the degree of clonotype sharing among donors was expected to be affected by sequencing depth. The genetic and exposure-history diversity represented was limited by the small number of donors. Across four donors, around 5.4% of naive CD4, around 3.5% of naive CD8, 2% to 2.5% of memory CD4, and about 0.44% of memory CD8 clonotypes were shared. Larger estimated clonotype richness was generally found for naive subsets than for memory subsets. Rarefaction of sorted-subset datasets indicated incomplete sequencing despite the large sequencing depth. Sampling was restricted to blood, and TCR repertoires in tissue are likely to differ from TCR repertoires in blood.

Using the deep immunoSEQ assay, TCR CDR3 regions were amplified from genomic DNA by multiplex PCR. Genomic DNA extracted from each cell subset was distributed evenly over all wells of several immunoSEQ 96-well plates, and each plate served as one replicate. For sorted subsets, 200 to 250 ng of genomic DNA, equivalent to tens of thousands of T cell genomes, went into each replicate PCR. The purified libraries were quantified using a Qubit 3.0 fluorometer, sized with a Bioanalyzer 2100, and then quantified again using the KAPA Library Quantification kit. Each immunoSEQ 96-well plate was sequenced on its own single-read 150-cycle Illumina NextSeq 550 flow cell. Processing in the source paper ran as follows. The immunoSEQ output contained only junctional sequences without quality scores, so filtering could not match that applied to full-length reads. To assign V/J genes and CDR3, sequences were annotated against IMGT germline references using PyIR, a Python wrapper for IgBLAST v1.9. Any read was removed if the V/J assignment was weak (E-value above 1e-6), the CDR3 was missing, or the read contained stop codons, out-of-frame junctions, or ambiguous translated residues. V3J clonotypes were defined by identical inferred V gene, J gene, and CDR3 amino acid sequence. Percentage overlap between repertoires was computed as shared unique clonotypes divided by the size of the smaller repertoire. Richness of each repertoire was evaluated using RTK rarefaction, the Chao1 estimator, and Recon v2.1 estimates of unobserved clonotypes. Generation probabilities were computed with OLGA for all TCRbeta clonotypes obtained by the gDNA method from a handful of donors. TCRdb took this table from immuneACCESS and kept in-frame rearrangements with V and J called. Such tables lack part of the clones; where checked against another copy, unresolved V genes explain under half of the gap, and the rest is unexplained. V and J calls and clone size are those listed in that table; D and trimming were worked out from the DNA. For this sample there are some 2,000,000 clones; just under 95% appear just once. The leading ten clones occupy more than 0.95% of the sample.

CDR1 and CDR2, looked up from the germline V gene (reference sequence), are MNHEY and SMNVEV. Clipping removes 5 bases from V and 6 bases from J, with 4 as the unmatched junction base count. From cysteine to phenylalanine, the CDR3 is 15 amino acids long. Only CDR3 DNA is held: 45 bases, read in frame from base 1. CD8 naive samples consisted of CD45RO-negative cells that were positively selected for CCR7, yielding a CD45RA+CCR7+ population without TemRA cells. The donors were healthy, HIV-negative adults who had no recently reported acute infections or vaccinations. All donors were Caucasian adults living in Nashville, Tennessee, USA. Blood was obtained by leukapheresis, after which PBMCs were separated by Ficoll-Histopaque density gradient centrifugation and cryopreserved in liquid nitrogen vapor phase. Analytical flow cytometry was used to check the purity and quantity of every magnetically sorted T cell population. Each sorted fraction had its genomic DNA isolated and then quantified by UV absorbance on a Nanodrop 2000c.

Details on this clone: The antigen this receptor binds is unknown. No much larger clone is present one base from it, and per-base qualities are unavailable.

The chain joins TRBV27 to TRBJ2-2, with 12 middle bases fitting TRBD2. The sequencing input was naive CD8+ T cells sorted from blood. The cell subset or site label here, explained by the study, means: CD45RA+CCR7+. The receptor was isolated from a man between 18 and 35 years old in good health. The CDR3 amino acid sequence is: CASSLAGGFPGELFF. Read as DNA, the sequence is TGTGCCAGCAGTCTAGCGGGAGGGTTCCCCGGGGAGCTGTTTTTT.